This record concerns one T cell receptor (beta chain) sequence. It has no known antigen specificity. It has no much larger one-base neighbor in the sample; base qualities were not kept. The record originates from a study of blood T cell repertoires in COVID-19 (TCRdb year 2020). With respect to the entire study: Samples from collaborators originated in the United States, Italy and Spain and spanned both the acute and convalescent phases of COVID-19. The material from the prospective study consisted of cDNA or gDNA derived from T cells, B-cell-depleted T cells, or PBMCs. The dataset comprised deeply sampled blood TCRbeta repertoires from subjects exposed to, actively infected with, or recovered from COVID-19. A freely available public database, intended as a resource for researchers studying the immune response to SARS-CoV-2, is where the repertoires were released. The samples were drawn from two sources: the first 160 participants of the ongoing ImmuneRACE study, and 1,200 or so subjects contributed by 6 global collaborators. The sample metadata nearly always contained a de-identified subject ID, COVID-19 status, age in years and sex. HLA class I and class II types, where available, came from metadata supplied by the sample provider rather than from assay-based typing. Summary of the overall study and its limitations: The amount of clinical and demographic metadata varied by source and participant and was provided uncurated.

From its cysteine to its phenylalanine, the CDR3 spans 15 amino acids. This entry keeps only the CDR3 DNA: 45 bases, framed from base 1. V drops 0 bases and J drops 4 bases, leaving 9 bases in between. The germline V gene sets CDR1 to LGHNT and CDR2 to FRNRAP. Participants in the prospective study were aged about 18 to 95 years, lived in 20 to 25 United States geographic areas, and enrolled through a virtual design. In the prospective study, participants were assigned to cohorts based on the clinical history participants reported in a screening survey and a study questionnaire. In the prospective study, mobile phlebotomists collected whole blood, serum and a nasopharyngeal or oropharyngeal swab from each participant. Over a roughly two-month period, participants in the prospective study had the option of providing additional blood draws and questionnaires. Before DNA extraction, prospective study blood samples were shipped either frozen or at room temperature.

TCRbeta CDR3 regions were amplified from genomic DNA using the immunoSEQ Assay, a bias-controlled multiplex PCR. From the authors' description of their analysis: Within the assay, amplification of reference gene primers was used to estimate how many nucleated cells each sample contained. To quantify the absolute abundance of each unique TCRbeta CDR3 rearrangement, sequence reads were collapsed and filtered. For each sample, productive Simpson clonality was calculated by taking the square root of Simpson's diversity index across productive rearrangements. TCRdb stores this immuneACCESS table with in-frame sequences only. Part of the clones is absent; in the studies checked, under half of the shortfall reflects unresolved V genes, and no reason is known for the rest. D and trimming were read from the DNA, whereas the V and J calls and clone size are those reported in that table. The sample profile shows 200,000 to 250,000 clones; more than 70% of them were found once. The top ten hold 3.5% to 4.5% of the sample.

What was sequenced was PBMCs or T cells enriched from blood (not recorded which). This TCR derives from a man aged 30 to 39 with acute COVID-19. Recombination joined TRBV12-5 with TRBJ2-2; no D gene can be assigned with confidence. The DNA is TGTGCTAGTGGTTTGGTATTGAGGATCACCGGGGAGCTGTTTTTT. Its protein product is CASGLVLRITGELFF.